This T cell receptor (beta chain) emerged from a study of PD-L1 blockade in urothelial cancer. Across the whole study: Blood was analyzed 3 weeks (second dose) and 6 weeks after treatment start. Regarding the study as a whole: Improved survival was predicted by pretreatment blood TCR clonality below the median.

Method: immunoSEQ multiplex PCR; TCRdb's copy keeps in-frame clones and lacks some. Among about 130,000 clones listed, 65% to 85% were seen once. As regards this clone: No antigen is known for it.

The time point was: pretreatment peripheral blood. This sequence was found in a man in his fifties with urothelial cancer. The sequences come from PBMCs, collected around atezolizumab (anti-PD-L1) treatment.

CDR3 residues: CASSLFGINTGELFF. CDR3 DNA sequence: TGTGCCAGCAGTCTCTTCGGGATCAACACCGGGGAGCTGTTTTTT. The chain recombines TRBV27 with TRBJ2-2, with D perhaps matching TRBD2 (5 bases). Trimming removed 5 bases at V and 2 bases at J, with 12 bases between. Germline V lookup: CDR1 MNHEY, CDR2 SMNVEV (reference sequence). This CDR3 comprises 15 residues.